This TCR beta chain emerged from a study of T-cell reconstitution after alpha-beta-depleted transplantation in children. CDR3 length: 20 residues. The germline V gene has CDR1 SGHTA and CDR2 FQGTGA. Trimming at V came to 1 base and at J to 5 bases, leaving 13 bases not matched to a gene. Preparation of the TCRbeta library involved a method that used unique molecular identifiers. TCRdb reanalysed the PCR reads using MiXCR and keeps one entry per CDR3 protein. The profile shows 7,300 or so distinct CDR3 sequences, 16% of them singletons. The sequencing here drew on PBMCs, taken before TCRalphabeta/CD19-depleted stem cell transplant. The sequence came from a boy between 2 and 10 years old with acute lymphoblastic leukemia, due to receive a stem cell transplant. The rearrangement joins TRBV7-3 to TRBJ2-5, with 16 bases identical to TRBD2. This CDR3 reads CASSLRRRRGLAGGSETQYF. CDR3 bases: TGTGCCAGCAGCTTAAGGCGAAGAAGGGGACTAGCGGGGGGGAGCGAGACCCAGTACTTC.